This TCR beta chain is from a study of Ad26.COV2.S vaccination and SARS-CoV-2 variants. Study-wide background: Into the muscle, Ad26.COV2.S was dosed once or twice, 56 days apart.

The CDR3 is 16 residues long. Germline CDR1 SGHTA, CDR2 FQGNSA. V was pared by 4 bases and J by 0 bases, with 3 bases of the junction left unmatched. This table comes from immunoSEQ multiplex PCR, and its TCRdb copy is limited to in-frame clones, with some not included. The table shows hundreds of thousands of clones, with about nine tenths occurring only once. Treatment meaning: approximately 18 received Ad26.COV2.S at low or high dose, single or two shots; about 5 received placebo; per-sample allocation not given. Material that was analyzed had been drawn on day 63 after the first vaccine or placebo injection.

The sample in question was peripheral blood, obtained in a trial of Ad26.COV2.S vaccine versus placebo. The sequence was collected from a person aged 18-60 years who received the Ad26.COV2.S COVID-19 vaccine or a placebo. The genes are TRBV7-2 and TRBJ1-6, with 7 bases lining up with TRBD1. CDR3 amino acids: CASSYTGDSYNSPLHF. Here the CDR3 DNA reads TGTGCCAGCAGCTACACAGGGGACTCCTATAATTCACCCCTCCACTTT.